The source of this TCR beta chain is a study of shared clonotypes between healthy human individuals. Terminally differentiated effector memory CD45RA+ cells were excluded by CCR7 positive selection of CD45RO-negative cells. The CDR3 is 15 amino acids. Trimming pared 3 bases from V and 0 bases from J, leaving 13 bases between. CDR1 is SGDLS and CDR2 is YYNGEE in the germline V gene. Sequencing was performed with immunoSEQ multiplex PCR; in TCRdb, only in-frame clones are kept and a portion is missing. The repertoire consists of approximately 2,000,000 clones, with 93% occurring once and the leading ten covering less than 2%.

The chain has TRBV9 and TRBJ2-7, with D tentatively TRBD2 (7 bases). The TCR originated in a man younger than 30 in good health. Some clones in this sample may be carry-over from other donors' samples. Sequencing input: naive CD8+ T cells from PBMCs. CDR3 residues: CASSERGGGSYEQYF. DNA for the CDR3: TGTGCCAGCAGCGAGAGGGGGGGCGGCTCCTACGAGCAGTACTTC.